This TCR beta chain was documented in a study of T cells in severe cutaneous drug reactions. Looking at the study overall: Culprit drug assignment used the Naranjo algorithm and the ALDEN algorithm.

Study-wide findings and caveats: Tolerant-control and healthy-donor PBMC lacked or rarely had the public CDR3 found in blisters. Blister cells averaged approximately 30% and PBMC around 5% TRBV12-4 in carbamazepine-induced Stevens-Johnson syndrome or toxic epidermal necrolysis patients.

Carbamazepine had induced Stevens-Johnson syndrome or toxic epidermal necrolysis in the sequenced donors. Libraries were made by iRepertoire multiplex PCR with TCR subtype-specific primers for bulk and single-cell sequencing. TCRdb reprocessed the multiplex PCR reads; each CDR3 protein has one entry and no DNA is given. There are 1,100 to 1,500 distinct CDR3 sequences in the sample, with around half held by the top ten. The CDR3 loop spans 14 amino acids. With regard to this clonotype: Its antigen is currently unknown.

The TCR was taken from a human donor with a severe cutaneous adverse drug reaction. J is TRBJ2-5 and V is TRBV12-3 or TRBV12-4; TCRdb's D call, TRBD1, is unchecked because there is no DNA. Material for sequencing was cells from a skin blister. The CDR3 loop reads CASSISRGSETQYF.